This T cell receptor beta chain stems from a study of T-cell reconstitution after alpha-beta-depleted transplantation in children. A TCRbeta library incorporating unique molecular identifiers was prepared. TCRdb called the PCR reads again in MiXCR, with one record for every CDR3 protein. The sample has 780,000 or so distinct CDR3 sequences; around 17% are singletons. Trimming removed 0 bases at V and 2 bases at J, with 14 bases between. Germline CDR1 and CDR2: DFQATT and SNEGSKA (reference sequence). This CDR3 spans 15 amino acids. In regard to this clonotype: Its antigen is not known.

Findings and caveats of the study: Some patients' high day-60 TCRbeta diversity was traced to surviving recipient T cells and thymic progenitors. At around two months after transplant, the alpha-beta T cells were reportedly derived from several hundred expanded clones that came from non-depleted graft cells. T cells produced anew were the main source of T-cell counts and diversity one year after transplant.

Sequenced material: PBMCs, mostly from graft donor cells, taken 360 days after TCRalphabeta/CD19-depleted stem cell transplant. V gene TRBV20-1 combines with J gene TRBJ2-7; D may be TRBD1 or TRBD2 (6 bases each). The TCR was taken from a male patient younger than 18 who had a stem cell transplant for acute lymphoblastic leukemia, so the T cells may come from the graft donor. The CDR3 bases are TGCAGTGCTAGAGATTCAACAGGGAGGCCCTACGAGCAGTACTTC. Protein product: CSARDSTGRPYEQYF.